These 3 T cell receptor beta chains originate from one sample sequenced in a study of OX40 agonist ivuxolimab in advanced cancers. Generated by immunoSEQ multiplex PCR, the TCRdb table keeps only in-frame clones and is missing some. This sample has 120,000 or so clones, with over 85% found just once. The material was CD4+ or CD8+ T cells sorted from blood, obtained in a trial of the OX40 agonist ivuxolimab. Receptors were obtained from an adult with an advanced solid tumor such as melanoma, head and neck, liver or kidney cancer.

The rearrangement uses TRBV30 and TRBJ1-1; D gene unclear. This CDR3 contains 10 residues. V dropped 1 base and J dropped 8 bases, with 5 bases sitting between them. Germline assignment: CDR1 GTSNPN and CDR2 SVGIG (reference sequence). The CDR3 sequence is CAWSDREAFF. The CDR3 coding sequence is TGTGCCTGGAGTGACCGAGAAGCTTTCTTT.

The chain couples TRBV18 to TRBJ2-1, with D uncertain. The V gene lost 0 bases and the J gene lost 15 bases, with 18 bases spanning the gap. The CDR3 extends over 14 amino acids. Germline-derived CDR1 and CDR2 are KGHSH and LQKENI. DNA for the CDR3: TGTGCCAGCTCACCACCACGACCCCCCGAGCTGTGGTTCTTC. Protein: CASSPPRPPELWFF.

This chain connects TRBV6-5 to TRBJ1-3; 8 bases are shared with TRBD1. The CDR3 length is 15 residues. The trim removed 3 bases at V and 2 bases at J, leaving 3 bases unmatched. Germline loops: CDR1 MNHEY, CDR2 SVGAGI. This CDR3 reads CASSYQGAAGNTIYF. As DNA, the CDR3 is TGTGCCAGCAGTTATCAGGGGGCCGCTGGAAACACCATATATTTT.